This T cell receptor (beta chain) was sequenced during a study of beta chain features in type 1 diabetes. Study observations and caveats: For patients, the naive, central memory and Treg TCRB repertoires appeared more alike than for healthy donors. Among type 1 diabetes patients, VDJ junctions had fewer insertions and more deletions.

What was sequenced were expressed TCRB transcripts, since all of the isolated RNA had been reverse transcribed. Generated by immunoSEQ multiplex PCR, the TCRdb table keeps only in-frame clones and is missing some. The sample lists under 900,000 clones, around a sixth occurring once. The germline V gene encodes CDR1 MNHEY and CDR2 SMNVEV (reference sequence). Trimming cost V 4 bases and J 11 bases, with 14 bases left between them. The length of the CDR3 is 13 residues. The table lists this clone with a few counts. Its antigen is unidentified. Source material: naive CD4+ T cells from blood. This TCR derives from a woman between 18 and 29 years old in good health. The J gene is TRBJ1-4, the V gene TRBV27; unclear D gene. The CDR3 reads CASSWSGMSKLFF. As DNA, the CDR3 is TGTGCCAGCAGTTGGAGTGGTATGAGTAAACTGTTTTTT.